This T cell receptor beta chain was retrieved from a study of T-cell reconstitution after alpha-beta-depleted transplantation in children. The CDR3 length is 16 residues. Trimming took 0 bases from V and 4 from J; bases not matched to a gene: 5. Per the germline V gene, CDR1 is SGHRS and CDR2 is YFSETQ. Molecular barcoding with unique molecular identifiers was used for the TCRbeta library. TCRdb processed the PCR reads anew with MiXCR; each CDR3 protein has one entry. This repertoire shows roughly 350,000 distinct CDR3 sequences, about 17% found once; its top ten account for about 41%. A few counts support this clonotype.

The rearrangement joins TRBV5-1 to TRBJ1-2; 11 bases fit TRBD1. This TCR came from a male patient aged 2 to 9 who had a stem cell transplant for acute lymphoblastic leukemia, so the T cells may come from the graft donor. The starting material was PBMCs, mostly from graft donor cells, obtained 360 days after TCRalphabeta/CD19-depleted stem cell transplant. DNA of the CDR3: TGCGCCAGCAGCTTGGGATGGACAGGGGGCAGCTATGGCTACACCTTC. The encoded protein is CASSLGWTGGSYGYTF. Using reference TRBV5-1 and TRBJ1-2 for the parts outside the CDR3, the full variable domain is KAGVTQTPRYLIKTRGQQVTLSCSPISGHRSVSWYQQTPGQGLQFLFEYFSETQRNKGNFPGRFSGRQFSNSRSEMNVSTLELGDSALYLCASSLGWTGGSYGYTFGSGTRLTVV.